The T cell receptor (beta chain) described here comes from a study of long-term antiretroviral therapy in people with HIV. Notes on the study in general: Blood collection from about 2003 to 2018 possibly occurred under older ART regimens.

They ran version v3.0 of the immunoSEQ assay at survey level. TCRdb's copy holds only in-frame clones and misses some; the assay was immunoSEQ multiplex PCR. The data contain approximately 35,000 clones, 94% of them seen just once; the ten biggest clones take up 3.6%. Specimens carried about 0.85-11 million cryopreserved PBMC before DNA extraction. On this clone itself: Its matching antigen is unknown.

The sequencing here drew on unsorted PBMCs, taken 4.1 years after starting antiretroviral therapy. This receptor was identified in a woman in her forties or fifties with HIV.

Written as DNA, the CDR3 is TGCAGCGCTACCCACAGGTTCCTAAACACTGAAGCTTTCTTT. Its protein is CSATHRFLNTEAFF. The V call is TRBV29-1, the J call TRBJ1-1, with D possibly matching TRBD1 (5 bases). There are 14 residues in the CDR3. The ends were cut back, 7 bases at V and 2 bases at J, with 17 bases in the middle. In germline, CDR1 is SQVTM, CDR2 ANQGSEA.